This TCR beta chain came from a study of T cell repertoires in cytomegalovirus infection. Across the whole study: Public signatures in TCR beta pointed to CMV infection and matching HLA type. Study-wide results and limits: Clonotypes of TCR beta that were HLA-C-restricted and CMV-specific dominated the ex vivo response. People with CMV and the relevant HLA were identified by cumulative public TCR beta family frequency.

This CDR3 contains 13 residues. V lost 5 bases and J lost 8, with 10 bases in between. CDR1 SGHVS and CDR2 FNYEAQ come from the germline V gene. Each CDR3 protein gets one entry after TCRdb re-called the reads with MiXCR. Here the sample spans a few hundred thousand distinct CDR3 sequences, around a tenth being singletons. To note about this clonotype: Its target is not known.

The sample comprised PBMCs. The J gene is TRBJ1-6, the V gene TRBV7-6; D remains ambiguous. The source of this sequence is a human donor in good health (CMV status not recorded). Some clones in this sample may be carry-over from other donors' samples. The CDR3: CASSPRKDSPLHF. CDR3 DNA sequence: TGTGCCAGCAGCCCCCGAAAGGATTCACCCCTCCACTTT. The full variable domain, in which reference TRBV7-6 and TRBJ1-6 provide the parts outside the CDR3, is GAGVSQSPRYKVTKRGQDVALRCDPISGHVSLYWYRQALGQGPEFLTYFNYEAQQDKSGLPNDRFSAERPEGSISTLTIQRTEQRDSAMYRCASSPRKDSPLHFGNGTRLTVT.